The 6 T cell receptor beta chains below come from one sample, sequenced in a study of T cells in Graves' hyperthyroidism and ophthalmopathy. Regions amplified from RNA transcripts were the TCR beta CDR3 regions. The primer set for the first-round RT-PCR of the TCR CDR3 was HTBI. TCRdb used MiXCR to reprocess the multiplex PCR reads, holding one entry per CDR3 protein. The repertoire holds around 610,000 distinct CDR3 sequences, under 15% seen once, with roughly 4.3% in the top ten. Sample: blood. The receptors come from a woman aged 40 to 49 with Graves' ophthalmopathy.

Many counts were recorded for this clonotype. J is TRBJ1-5 and V is TRBV7-9; D gene unclear. The CDR3 is made up of 13 amino acids. V was clipped by 2 bases and J by 7 bases, with 9 bases between them. In germline, CDR1 is SEHNR, CDR2 FQNEAQ (reference sequence). The CDR3 nucleotides are TGTGCCAGCAGCTTATCACAGCAGCAGCCCCAGCATTTT. Protein: CASSLSQQQPQHF. Complete variable domain (other parts from reference TRBV7-9 and TRBJ1-5): DTGVSQNPRHKITKRGQNVTFRCDPISEHNRLYWYRQTLGQGPEFLTYFQNEAQLEKSRLLSDRFSAERPKGSFSTLEIQRTEQGDSAMYLCASSLSQQQPQHFGDGTRLSIL.

This clonotype has ten or more counts. The V gene is TRBV6-5, the J gene TRBJ1-3; D is undetermined. CDR1 MNHEY and CDR2 SVGAGI come from the germline V gene. The CDR3 runs to 14 residues. Trimming took off 3 bases at V and 2 bases at J, with 8 bases between the two ends. The CDR3 region has the DNA TGTGCCAGCAGTTATGGTCGGGCTGGAAACACCATATATTTT. It encodes CASSYGRAGNTIYF.

This clonotype was seen at least ten times. CDR3 sequence: CSASRGAPYEQYF. The CDR3 coding sequence is TGCAGTGCTAGTAGAGGGGCCCCCTACGAGCAGTACTTC. The chain joins TRBV20-1 to TRBJ2-7; D tentatively reads TRBD1 or TRBD2 (5 bases each). This CDR3 has 13 residues. Germline values: CDR1 DFQATT, CDR2 SNEGSKA (reference sequence). Between the trimmed V and J ends, which lost 3 bases and 2 bases, there was a span of 11 bases.

This clonotype was detected ten times or more. The chain joins TRBV6-2 or TRBV6-3 to TRBJ1-2; D gene ambiguous. This CDR3 has 13 residues. The ends were cut back, 2 bases at V and 6 bases at J, with 10 bases in the middle. Germline loops: CDR1 MNHEY, CDR2 SVGEGT. As DNA, the CDR3 is TGTGCCAGCAGTTACCCGCTAAGGGATGGCTACACCTTC. Its translation is CASSYPLRDGYTF.

Many counts were recorded for this clonotype. V and J are TRBV6-1 and TRBJ2-4, with a tentative D call TRBD2 (5 bases). Trimming left V 3 bases short and J 0 bases short, with 12 bases between. Germline CDR1 reads MNHNS; CDR2 reads SASEGT. The CDR3 extends over 16 amino acids. In DNA form, the CDR3 reads TGTGCCAGCAGTGAGAGGGCAGGACTAGCCAAAAACATTCAGTACTTC. It yields the protein CASSERAGLAKNIQYF.

The chain uses TRBV5-1 and TRBJ1-5, with a possible D match to TRBD1 (6 bases). With 6 bases removed from V and 0 bases from J, the gap between germline ends came to 22 bases. Germline lookup yields CDR1 SGHRS and CDR2 YFSETQ. This CDR3 is built from 18 residues. CDR3 protein: CASISRGETEVSNQPQHF. DNA of the CDR3: TGCGCCAGCATATCCAGGGGTGAGACGGAAGTTAGCAATCAGCCCCAGCATTTT.